This T cell receptor beta chain came from a study of control samples from healthy donors and cancer patients. Some clones are missing from TCRdb's copy, which holds only in-frame ones; the method was immunoSEQ multiplex PCR. The top ten clones hold 2% to 2.5% of a sample with approximately 180,000 clones, approximately 91% of them seen once. The CDR3 length is 14 residues. In germline, CDR1 is SGHDT, CDR2 YYEEEE. Trimming removed 2 bases at V and 7 bases at J, with 13 bases between. The receptor was isolated from a middle-aged woman in good health. Sequenced material: blood. This chain links TRBV5-6 with TRBJ2-1; D assignment may be TRBD1 or TRBD2 (5 bases each). The CDR3 DNA reads TGTGCCAGCAGCTTTTATGAGGGGCTTAATGAGCAGTTCTTC. This gives the protein CASSFYEGLNEQFF.